The clone carrying this T cell receptor (beta chain) was counted many times. What it binds is not known. A second PCR, run for about 7 to 11 cycles, used a sample-barcoded 5' primer plus a J-beta primer mix. One entry per CDR3 protein results from TCRdb running MiXCR on the 5' RACE reads. In the table there are 350,000 to 450,000 distinct CDR3 sequences, about 52% of which are singletons. Germline values: CDR1 SGHRS, CDR2 YFSETQ. This CDR3 has 17 residues. Every donor gave 7.5 to 10 milliliters of peripheral blood. The record originates from a study of blood T cells in healthy people across ages. The overall study: About one barcoded beta molecule per two T cells came from capture by template switching. Notes on the study in general: Donor CMV status was unknown, possibly confounding expanded clonotype changes. Across the age range, TCR beta diversity per million T cells fell in a roughly linear way.

V and J are TRBV5-1 and TRBJ2-5, with 10 nucleotides matching TRBD2. The better agreement between TRBJ2-7 and the DNA end casts doubt on the J call. The receptor was derived from a man in his 60s in good health. The source material was blood. The chain's CDR3 is CASSLEPRASGSDEQYF. The CDR3 DNA reads as TGCGCCAGCAGCTTGGAGCCAAGGGCTAGCGGGAGCGACGAGCAGTACTTC.